These 15 T cell receptor beta chains originate from one sample sequenced in a study of shared clonotypes between healthy human individuals. The repertoire was sequenced with immunoSEQ multiplex PCR; TCRdb's copy has only in-frame clones and lacks some. The data show 2 million to 3 million clones, 90% to 95% seen once. The material sequenced was naive CD4+ T cells sorted from blood. Subset: CD45RA+ positively selected. The receptors stem from a man aged 18 to 29 in good health.

The rearrangement links TRBV19 to TRBJ1-1, with 8 bases lining up with TRBD1. The germline gives CDR1 LNHDA, CDR2 SQIVND (reference sequence). CDR3 length equals 14 residues. Trimming took 2 bases from V and 6 from J; bases not matched to a gene: 5. The CDR3 spells CASSIRTGWAEAFF. CDR3 DNA: TGTGCCAGTAGTATAAGGACAGGGTGGGCTGAAGCTTTCTTT.

The rearrangement uses TRBV6-6 and TRBJ2-7; the D gene could be TRBD1 or TRBD2 (5 bases each). V lost 6 bases and J lost 0, with 12 bases in between. The CDR3 is 14 amino acids. Germline values: CDR1 MNHNY, CDR2 SVGAGI (reference sequence). This chain's CDR3 is CASSQGASSYEQYF. CDR3 DNA: TGTGCCAGCAGCCAGGGAGCGAGCTCCTACGAGCAGTACTTC.

About this clone itself: One end of the junction is discordant with germline, which a read error may explain. The rearrangement joins TRBV6-1 to TRBJ2-3; 13 bases fit TRBD2. The germline V gene encodes CDR1 MNHNS and CDR2 SASEGT. The CDR3 loop spans 12 amino acids. The CDR3: CASSEGGLAGRF. CDR3 coding DNA: TGTGCCAGCAGTGAAGGGGGACTAGCGGGGCGCTTT.

The rearrangement uses TRBV7-3 and TRBJ2-1; 8 nucleotides align to TRBD2. J gave up 2 bases and V 5 bases, and 8 bases lay outside the gene matches. This CDR3 is built from 16 residues. CDR1 is SGHTA and CDR2 is FQGTGA in the germline V gene. The CDR3 bases are TGTGCCAGCAGCCCAGTAGCGGGGCCCGCCTACAATGAGCAGTTCTTC. It codes for CASSPVAGPAYNEQFF.

This clone appeared a single time. Here the CDR3 DNA reads TGTGCCAGCAGCTTTAAGGTGTCTAGCGGGGGTGGGTACCAAGAGACCCAGTACTTC. Residues: CASSFKVSSGGGYQETQYF. The V and J genes are TRBV5-4 and TRBJ2-5, with 10 bases lining up with TRBD2. With 2 bases clipped from V and 0 bases from J, the junction kept 13 bases outside the gene matches. CDR1 and CDR2 from the germline V gene are SGHNT and YYREEE (reference sequence). This CDR3 has 19 amino acids. Full variable domain (remainder filled in from reference TRBV5-4 and TRBJ2-5): ETGVTQSPTHLIKTRGQQVTLRCSSQSGHNTVSWYQQALGQGPQFIFQYYREEENGRGNFPPRFSGLQFPNYSSELNVNALELDDSALYLCASSFKVSSGGGYQETQYFGPGTRLLVL.

The chain combines TRBV25-1 with TRBJ2-1, with TRBD2 matching 9 bases. With 5 bases clipped from V and 5 bases from J, the junction kept 7 bases outside the gene matches. The CDR3 is made up of 15 amino acids. Germline V gives CDR1 MGHDK, CDR2 SYGVNS. The CDR3 DNA is TGTGCCAGCAGTCCAGCGGGAGGTTCCCACAATGAGCAGTTCTTC. Translation: CASSPAGGSHNEQFF.

The rearrangement joins TRBV27 to TRBJ2-7, with D unresolved. Trimming took off 7 bases at V and 0 bases at J, with 16 bases between the two ends. The CDR3 extends over 15 amino acids. CDR1 MNHEY and CDR2 SMNVEV come from the germline V gene (reference sequence). The DNA for the CDR3 is TGTGCCAGCAAAATGGACGGAATGAGCTCCTACGAGCAGTACTTC. Protein sequence: CASKMDGMSSYEQYF.

The chain is built from TRBV7-6 and TRBJ2-7; maybe TRBD1 (6 bases). This CDR3 contains 16 residues. V shed 4 bases and J shed 0 bases, with 16 bases lying between them. Germline CDR1 is SGHVS and CDR2 is FNYEAQ. The CDR3 sequence is CASSSSGPQGSYEQYF. CDR3 bases: TGTGCCAGCAGCTCCTCGGGGCCACAGGGCTCCTACGAGCAGTACTTC.

This chain uses TRBV5-1 with TRBJ2-7; 8 nucleotides align to TRBD2. With V trimmed by 5 bases and J by 1 base, 5 bases remained unmatched. The germline V gene has CDR1 SGHRS and CDR2 YFSETQ. CDR3 length equals 14 residues. In DNA form, the CDR3 reads TGCGCCAGCAGGGGGGCTAGCGGGTCCTACGAGCAGTACTTC. Translating it yields CASRGASGSYEQYF.

The rearrangement links TRBV7-8 to TRBJ1-6; D gene uncertain. This CDR3 has 18 residues. V lost 5 bases, J lost 0 bases, and 17 bases lay in between. Looked up from germline, CDR1 is SGHVS and CDR2 is FQNEAQ. The CDR3 reads CASSLDSGLSSYNSPLHF. Here the CDR3 DNA reads TGTGCCAGCAGCCTAGATAGCGGCCTCAGCTCCTATAATTCACCCCTCCACTTT. The whole variable domain, remainder taken from reference TRBV7-8 and TRBJ1-6, is GAGVSQSPRYKVAKRGQDVALRCDPISGHVSLFWYQQALGQGPEFLTYFQNEAQLDKSGLPSDRFFAERPEGSVSTLKIQRTQQEDSAVYLCASSLDSGLSSYNSPLHFGNGTRLTVT.

This clone turned up a few times. This chain links TRBV6-5 with TRBJ2-7, with D possibly being TRBD2 (5 bases). Germline assignment: CDR1 MNHEY and CDR2 SVGAGI. V lost 2 bases to trimming and J lost 0 bases, with 5 bases between them. This CDR3 contains 13 residues. Here the CDR3 reads CASSYEGSYEQYF. CDR3 sequence (DNA): TGTGCCAGCAGTTACGAGGGCTCCTACGAGCAGTACTTC.

As concerns this clone: In the same sample, other DNA sequences code for this CDR3. V usage is TRBV5-4 and J usage is TRBJ1-1; tentative D call: TRBD1 (5 bases). The germline CDR1 and CDR2 sequences are SGHNT and YYREEE (reference sequence). CDR3 length equals 13 residues. The ends were cut back, 5 bases at V and 1 base at J, with 9 bases in the middle. The CDR3 DNA reads as TGTGCCAGCAGTTCTCAGGGGAACACTGAAGCTTTCTTT. Amino acids: CASSSQGNTEAFF.

The chain joins TRBV7-6 to TRBJ2-5, with D perhaps TRBD1 or TRBD2 (5 bases each). Germline V CDR1 and CDR2: SGHVS, FNYEAQ. Trimming removed 4 bases at V and 4 bases at J, with 16 bases between. The CDR3 extends over 15 amino acids. The CDR3 DNA sequence: TGTGCCAGCAGCTCCCGCACGGGTGGGGGAGAGACCCAGTACTTC. Amino acid sequence: CASSSRTGGGETQYF. Based on the CDR3 plus reference TRBV7-6 and TRBJ2-5, the full variable domain is GAGVSQSPRYKVTKRGQDVALRCDPISGHVSLYWYRQALGQGPEFLTYFNYEAQQDKSGLPNDRFSAERPEGSISTLTIQRTEQRDSAMYRCASSSRTGGGETQYFGPGTRLLVL.

This chain joins TRBV5-1 and TRBJ2-7, with 8 bases matching TRBD2. Germline CDR1 and CDR2: SGHRS and YFSETQ. Trimming took 3 bases from V and 7 from J; bases not matched to a gene: 12. The CDR3 sequence is 15 residues long. The CDR3 here is CASSSPGLDLREQYF. CDR3 bases: TGCGCCAGCAGCTCACCGGGACTAGACCTACGTGAGCAGTACTTC.

In its sample, this clone was seen once. The genes are TRBV19 and TRBJ2-5; D unclear. V was pared by 2 bases and J by 1 base, with 8 bases between. The CDR3 runs 14 residues. Germline V lookup: CDR1 LNHDA, CDR2 SQIVND (reference sequence). The CDR3 DNA follows: TGTGCCAGTAGTATAAGGAAGGGCCAAGAGACCCAGTACTTC. Translation: CASSIRKGQETQYF.